This T cell receptor beta chain stems from a study of shared clonotypes between healthy human individuals. The count of this clone is one. Its target is not known. The naive CD8 fraction comprised CD45RO-negative cells positively selected for CCR7 and excluded terminally differentiated effector memory CD45RA+ cells. At a deep level, the assay was run. Libraries were prepared by immunoSEQ multiplex PCR; TCRdb keeps only in-frame clonotypes and omits some of them. The table records about 2.2 million clones, 85% to 95% of them present only once. General study findings and limits: It was anticipated that sequencing depth would influence how many clonotypes donors shared. The study drew on few donors, limiting represented genetic and exposure-history diversity.

This clonotype originated in a man between 18 and 35 years old in good health. Some clones in this sample may be carry-over from other donors' samples. Sequenced sample: naive CD8+ T cells from PBMCs.

CDR3 in DNA: TGTGCCAGCAGTACCGTTGGACTAGCGGTAGTATTGGGGGCCAAAAACATTCAGTACTTC. Its protein is CASSTVGLAVVLGAKNIQYF. The chain combines TRBV28 with TRBJ2-4, with TRBD2 matching over 10 bases. CDR3 length equals 20 residues. In germline, CDR1 is MDHEN, CDR2 SYDVKM. Trimming cost V 5 bases and J 1 base; bases outside gene matches: 17. Drawing the rest from reference TRBV28 and TRBJ2-4, the complete variable domain is DVKVTQSSRYLVKRTGEKVFLECVQDMDHENMFWYRQDPGLGLRLIYFSYDVKMKEKGDIPEGYSVSREKKERFSLILESASTNQTSMYLCASSTVGLAVVLGAKNIQYFGAGTRLSVL.